These 28 T cell receptor beta chains share one sample of origin, sequenced in a study of T cells in Graves' hyperthyroidism and ophthalmopathy. Template material for amplifying TCR beta CDR3 regions consisted of RNA transcripts. In the first-round RT-PCR of the TCR CDR3, the HTBI primer set was used. TCRdb fed the multiplex PCR reads into MiXCR, producing one record per CDR3 protein. The sample comprises 600,000 to 750,000 distinct CDR3 sequences, 15% to 20% of which are singletons, and around a sixth rests with the top ten. Material: blood. The receptors come from a man between 45 and 60 years old with Graves' hyperthyroidism.

This clonotype has more than one count but fewer than ten. CDR3 region: CASGGGTGLAGAGEQYF. The CDR3 bases are TGTGCCAGCGGTGGGGGTACGGGACTAGCGGGAGCCGGCGAGCAGTACTTC. This chain uses TRBV27 with TRBJ2-7; 14 positions match TRBD2. V lost 8 bases, J lost 6 bases, and 15 bases stayed unmatched. Germline V gene data show CDR1 as MNHEY and CDR2 as SMNVEV (reference sequence). CDR3 size: 17 residues.

This clonotype was found a few times. The gene calls are TRBV10-1 and TRBJ2-5; a possible D gene is TRBD1 (5 bases). The germline gives CDR1 WNHNN, CDR2 SYGVQD (reference sequence). Trimming left V 3 bases short and J 5 bases short, with 10 bases between. This CDR3 is 13 amino acids long. CDR3 in DNA: TGCGCCAGCAGTGAAGCAGGGCTGGAGACCCAGTACTTC. Protein product: CASSEAGLETQYF.

This clonotype was recorded a few times. V gene TRBV7-9 combines with J gene TRBJ2-1; 14 nucleotides align to TRBD2. CDR1 SEHNR and CDR2 FQNEAQ come from the germline V gene (reference sequence). V lost 5 bases to trimming and J lost 3 bases; unmatched junction nucleotides: 3. This CDR3 spans 16 amino acids. CDR3 region: CASSRGLAGDYNEQFF. The CDR3, as DNA: TGTGCCAGCAGCCGGGGACTAGCGGGAGACTACAATGAGCAGTTCTTC.

This clonotype has a handful of counts. The V and J genes are TRBV7-9 and TRBJ1-6, with 9 bases lining up with TRBD1. Germline V gene lookup returns CDR1 SEHNR and CDR2 FQNEAQ (reference sequence). V lost 5 bases to trimming and J lost 8 bases; unmatched junction nucleotides: 7. The CDR3 contains 15 residues. CDR3 loop: CASSLGTGSDSPLHF. The CDR3 nucleotides read TGTGCCAGCAGCCTCGGGACAGGGAGTGATTCACCCCTCCACTTT.

The chain employs TRBV15 and TRBJ2-3, with 11 nucleotides matching TRBD2. The junction had 1 base not matched to a gene; V was cut back by 1 base and J by 1 base. Germline assignment: CDR1 LNHNV and CDR2 YYDKDF (reference sequence). The CDR3 runs to 16 residues. The CDR3, as DNA: TGTGCCACCAGCAGAGTTAGCGGGAGGGGCACAGATACGCAGTATTTT. It translates to CATSRVSGRGTDTQYF.

V gene TRBV12-3 or TRBV12-4 combines with J gene TRBJ2-2; TRBD2 matches 16 bases. The CDR3 has 17 residues. Losses at the gene ends were 10 bases for V and 7 bases for J; bases not matched to a gene: 12. The CDR3, as DNA: TGTGCCATTTGGGCGCCGGGACTAGCGGGAGGGGACGGGGAGCTGTTTTTT. Translation: CAIWAPGLAGGDGELFF.

In this sample, this clonotype turned up many times. One junction end does not reproduce the germline sequence, and a read error may be involved. The chain joins TRBV7-8 to TRBJ1-2; a weak D match, TRBD1 (5 bases). Per germline, CDR1 SGHVS and CDR2 FQNEAQ. CDR3 length equals 13 residues. The CDR3 region is CASSPGTDYGYTF. DNA for the CDR3: TGCGCCAGCAGTCCAGGGACGGACTATGGCTACACCTTC.

The V call is TRBV28, the J call TRBJ2-7, with a tentative D call TRBD2 (6 bases). CDR3 size: 16 residues. Germline-derived CDR1 and CDR2 are MDHEN and SYDVKM. The germline V and J ends were trimmed by 3 bases and 6 bases, with 21 bases remaining between them. Here the CDR3 reads CASSFEEGNLISEQYF. The DNA for the CDR3 is TGTGCCAGCAGTTTCGAGGAGGGAAATTTAATTAGCGAGCAGTACTTC.

This clonotype was detected a few times. V is TRBV18 and J is TRBJ1-2; TRBD1 agrees at 9 bases. The V segment lost 3 bases and the J segment 4 bases; nucleotides outside the gene matches: 15. The germline V gene encodes CDR1 KGHSH and CDR2 LQKENI. The CDR3 extends over 18 amino acids. This chain's CDR3 is CASSPTGGQGTRTYGYTF. The CDR3 bases are TGTGCCAGCTCACCGACCGGGGGACAGGGAACGAGAACCTATGGCTACACCTTC.

This clonotype was seen repeatedly, ten times or more. The rearrangement joins TRBV11-3 to TRBJ1-3, with D possibly matching TRBD1 (5 bases). The CDR3 is made up of 15 amino acids. V was shortened by 5 bases and J by 4 bases, with 15 bases between the two germline ends. Germline CDR1 is SGHNT and CDR2 is YENEEA. The CDR3 DNA sequence: TGTGCCAGCAGCCCCCCTGGGGCAGGGGGAAACACCATATATTTT. Translated: CASSPPGAGGNTIYF.

J is TRBJ2-5 and V is TRBV20-1; possible D gene TRBD2, 6 bases. This CDR3 spans 13 amino acids. Trimming shortened V by 7 bases and J by 2 bases, and 14 bases separated the two germline ends. Germline CDR1 DFQATT, CDR2 SNEGSKA (reference sequence). The CDR3 sequence: CSGDPAGQETQYF. DNA of the CDR3: TGCAGTGGCGACCCCGCGGGGCAAGAGACCCAGTACTTC.

This clonotype has a handful of counts. This sequence joins TRBV6-4 and TRBJ2-3; D possibly corresponds to TRBD2 (5 bases). The CDR3 is made up of 15 amino acids. V lost 4 bases and J 1 base, leaving 12 bases between the germline ends. Germline CDR1 reads MRHNA; CDR2 reads SNTAGT. The CDR3 loop is CASSADKEGTDTQYF. CDR3 sequence (DNA): TGTGCCAGCAGTGCCGATAAGGAGGGCACAGATACGCAGTATTTT.

This chain joins TRBV29-1 and TRBJ2-7; D tentatively fits TRBD1 or TRBD2 (7 bases each). Germline assignment: CDR1 SQVTM and CDR2 ANQGSEA. The CDR3 sequence is 17 residues long. With 3 bases removed from V and 0 bases from J, the gap between germline ends came to 21 bases. The CDR3 DNA reads TGCAGCGTTGATGGCTACCTGGGGGGGACAGCCTCCTACGAGCAGTACTTC. It codes for CSVDGYLGGTASYEQYF.

This chain links TRBV6-5 with TRBJ2-6; 9 bases are shared with TRBD1. V trimming: 0 bases; J trimming: 2 bases; junction bases outside the gene matches: 5. The CDR3 is made up of 18 amino acids. The germline V gene encodes CDR1 MNHEY and CDR2 SVGAGI. In DNA, the CDR3 is TGTGCCAGCAGTTACTCCGGGACAGGGTTCCCTGGGGCCAACGTCCTGACTTTC. Protein sequence: CASSYSGTGFPGANVLTF.

This chain uses TRBV2 with TRBJ1-2; TRBD1 matches 7 bases. The J segment lost 1 base and the V segment lost 6 bases, leaving 5 bases of the junction unmatched. Germline loops: CDR1 SNHLY, CDR2 FYNNEI. The CDR3 has 14 residues. The CDR3 region is CASRGGGLNYGYTF. The DNA for the CDR3 is TGTGCCAGCAGGGGAGGGGGCCTTAACTATGGCTACACCTTC.

This sequence joins TRBV19 and TRBJ1-5, with 7 positions matching TRBD1. Germline CDR1 is LNHDA and CDR2 is SQIVND (reference sequence). CDR3 length: 15 residues. V dropped 5 bases and J dropped 2; count of bases not matched to a gene: 6. The CDR3 loop reads CASSATGAGNQPQHF. In nucleotides, the CDR3 is TGTGCCAGTAGTGCCACAGGGGCCGGCAATCAGCCCCAGCATTTT.

A remark on this clonotype: Sequence at one end of the junction differs from germline and may be a read error. This chain connects TRBV7-2 to TRBJ2-7, with D possibly being TRBD1 (6 bases). The CDR3 sequence is 15 residues long. Germline CDR1 and CDR2: SGHTA and FQGNSA. The CDR3 nucleotides read TGTGCCAGCAGCGAGATCGGACAGAGCTCCTACGAGCAGCACTTC. Its protein is CASSEIGQSSYEQHF.

This chain uses TRBV7-8 with TRBJ1-5; possible D gene TRBD1, 6 bases. The CDR3 covers 15 residues. From germline, CDR1 is SGHVS and CDR2 FQNEAQ. The V end was cut by 5 bases, the J end by 0 bases, with 11 bases between. The DNA of the CDR3 is TGTGCCAGCAGCCGGACAGATTATAGCAATCAGCCCCAGCATTTT. Protein: CASSRTDYSNQPQHF.

In its sample, this clonotype was seen a few times. V gene TRBV7-9 combines with J gene TRBJ1-1; TRBD1 matches at 8 bases. V dropped 5 bases and J dropped 1; count of bases not matched to a gene: 12. Germline CDR1 SEHNR, CDR2 FQNEAQ (reference sequence). The CDR3 is made up of 17 amino acids. The CDR3 loop reads CASSQKRDRTSNTEAFF. In nucleotides, the CDR3 is TGTGCCAGCAGCCAAAAAAGGGACAGGACTTCGAACACTGAAGCTTTCTTT.

This clonotype was detected many times. The rearrangement links TRBV7-3 to TRBJ2-3, with a possible D match to TRBD2 (7 bases). The CDR3 is made up of 14 amino acids. V dropped 0 bases and J dropped 4 bases, with 8 bases sitting between them. Looked up from germline, CDR1 is SGHTA and CDR2 is FQGTGA. The CDR3 region is CASSLTGGPDTQYF. The CDR3 bases are TGTGCCAGCAGCTTAACCGGGGGGCCAGATACGCAGTATTTT.

V and J are TRBV7-9 and TRBJ2-7; 9 nucleotides agree with TRBD2. Germline V gene data show CDR1 as SEHNR and CDR2 as FQNEAQ (reference sequence). CDR3 size: 16 residues. Losses at the gene ends were 0 bases for V and 0 bases for J; bases not matched to a gene: 3. In nucleotides, the CDR3 is TGTGCCAGCAGCTTAGCGACTAGCGGACACTCCTACGAGCAGTACTTC. It codes for CASSLATSGHSYEQYF.

This clonotype was seen a few times. Since a much larger clone is just one base distant, this may be a read error. The chain combines TRBV28 with TRBJ2-7; TRBD1 aligns across 9 bases. Germline CDR1 reads MDHEN; CDR2 reads SYDVKM. The CDR3 length is 14 residues. V shed 6 bases and J 3 bases; nucleotides not matched to a gene: 6. CDR3 coding DNA: TGTGCCAGCAGCCCAAGACAGGGGGTCTACGAGCAGTACTTC. This gives the protein CASSPRQGVYEQYF.

This clonotype was observed at least ten times. The chain couples TRBV12-3 or TRBV12-4 to TRBJ2-7, with D possibly being TRBD2 (6 bases). There are 16 residues in the CDR3. Deletions cut 6 bases from V and 0 bases from J, with 18 bases between. Here the CDR3 DNA reads TGTGCCAGCAGCCTTAACGGGACTCCCATCTCCTACGAGCAGTACTTC. Its protein product is CASSLNGTPISYEQYF.

Many counts were recorded for this clonotype. The V and J genes are TRBV11-2 and TRBJ2-3; 14 bases are shared with TRBD2. The ends lost 6 bases at V and 5 bases at J; junction bases unmatched: 13. The CDR3 is made up of 18 amino acids. In germline, CDR1 is SGHAT, CDR2 FQNNGV. The CDR3 sequence is CASRPRLAGGPMEDTQYF. In DNA form, the CDR3 reads TGTGCCAGCAGACCCCGACTAGCGGGAGGGCCAATGGAAGATACGCAGTATTTT.

This clonotype occurred many times. The J gene is TRBJ2-1, the V gene TRBV28, with D perhaps TRBD1 or TRBD2 (5 bases each). There are 15 residues in the CDR3. V dropped 5 bases and J dropped 12 bases, with 23 bases sitting between them. The germline V gene has CDR1 MDHEN and CDR2 SYDVKM. Here the CDR3 reads CASSLHRDHEDGQFF. The CDR3 region has the DNA TGTGCCAGCAGTCTTCACCGGGACCACGAAGACGGGCAGTTCTTC.

The chain employs TRBV11-3 and TRBJ2-2; no clear D gene. This CDR3 contains 11 residues. The V end was cut by 7 bases, the J end by 5 bases, with 5 bases between. Germline CDR1 SGHNT, CDR2 YENEEA. The CDR3 region is CASKATGELFF. The CDR3 DNA reads TGTGCCAGCAAAGCGACCGGGGAGCTGTTTTTT.

The rearrangement uses TRBV28 and TRBJ2-4; D gene uncertain. Deletions cut 3 bases from V and 6 bases from J, with 9 bases between. The CDR3 sequence is 13 residues long. Germline V gene data show CDR1 as MDHEN and CDR2 as SYDVKM. The chain's CDR3 is CASSLTMGNIQYF. The CDR3 bases are TGTGCCAGCAGTTTGACAATGGGAAACATTCAGTACTTC. Combining the CDR3 with reference TRBV28 and TRBJ2-4 gives the whole variable domain DVKVTQSSRYLVKRTGEKVFLECVQDMDHENMFWYRQDPGLGLRLIYFSYDVKMKEKGDIPEGYSVSREKKERFSLILESASTNQTSMYLCASSLTMGNIQYFGAGTRLSVL.

The V call is TRBV25-1, the J call TRBJ2-4, with D unresolved. Trimming shortened V by 3 bases and J by 5 bases, and 23 bases separated the two germline ends. This CDR3 region has 18 residues. Germline V gives CDR1 MGHDK, CDR2 SYGVNS. CDR3 protein: CASSDPTPKDGRQNIQYF. The CDR3 DNA reads as TGTGCCAGCAGTGATCCAACACCCAAGGACGGGCGACAAAACATTCAGTACTTC.